This TCR beta chain originates from a study of cytomegalovirus exposure and HLA in healthy donors. Study conclusions and caveats: Later on, a genetic analysis was performed. It linked a missense variant in DCLRE1C with V- and J-gene trimming of TCR beta.

Comment on this clone: Its antigen is as yet unknown.

Amplification used 60 Vbeta primers and 13 Jbeta primers. This table comes from immunoSEQ multiplex PCR, and its TCRdb copy is limited to in-frame clones, with some not included. Of 150,000 to 200,000 clones listed, roughly 80% are singletons. The sequencing input was PBMCs. The sequence came from a girl aged 2 to 10 in good health and CMV-seropositive.

The CDR3 DNA sequence: TGCGCCAGCAGCCGCGTTCAAGCGGACAATGAGCAGTTCTTC. Its protein is CASSRVQADNEQFF. The V call is TRBV4-1, the J call TRBJ2-1; D might be TRBD2 (5 bases). The CDR3 has 14 amino acids. The V gene's germline CDR1 is MGHRA and CDR2 YSYEKL. The V and J ends lost 4 bases and 5 bases respectively, with 12 bases between them.